A single T cell receptor (beta chain) is shown here with its context. The sample belongs to a study of OX40 agonist ivuxolimab in advanced cancers. On the study more broadly: An anti-OX40 (CD134) antibody with agonistic activity, ivuxolimab, was administered to patients.

This CDR3 comprises 14 residues. Germline lookup yields CDR1 MNHEY and CDR2 SMNVEV (reference sequence). With 5 bases removed from V and 1 base from J, the gap between germline ends came to 11 bases. The protocol was immunoSEQ multiplex PCR, while the TCRdb copy is restricted to in-frame clones and leaves out a portion. The sample has some 80,000 clones, just under 90% seen once. Sampling of blood occurred at baseline, cycle 4 day 1, and cycle 7 day 1. The TCR was taken from an adult with an advanced solid tumor such as melanoma, head and neck, liver or kidney cancer. The chain links TRBV27 to TRBJ1-1, with D maybe TRBD1 (5 bases). This specimen consisted of CD4+ or CD8+ T cells sorted from blood, obtained in a trial of the OX40 agonist ivuxolimab. DNA for the CDR3: TGTGCCAGCAGTCCGATGGACAAGAACACTGAAGCTTTCTTT. It yields the protein CASSPMDKNTEAFF.